The sequence of this TCR beta chain was determined in a study of blood T cells in healthy people across ages (dated by TCRdb to the mid-2010s). Turning to the overall study: In model experiments, roughly one uniquely barcoded TCR beta cDNA molecule per two T cells was captured by template switching. To track age-related changes in TCR beta repertoire diversity, the study relied on deep sequencing normalized with unique cDNA molecular identifiers. To avoid experimental bias, donors of different ages were randomly spread across the sequencing lanes. Using the same blood draw, the study looked at two additional independent replicas of 1 million unique cDNA reads for two donors, one aged 18 to 30 and the other aged 80 or older. Four age groups were formed from the donors: young (average about 17 years), middle-aged (approximately 39), aged (around 62) and long-lived (around 80).

Per the germline V gene, SNHLY is the CDR1 and FYNNEI is the CDR2. CDR3 length: 14 amino acids, cysteine to phenylalanine. Just the 42-base CDR3 DNA is kept, in frame starting at base 1. V is pared back by 0 bases and J by 9 bases, with 13 bases lying between the germline termini. Systemically healthy Caucasian individuals from Russia, around 38 in total and aged about 6 to 95 years, were included as donors. Each donor gave ten milliliters of peripheral blood, collected into EDTA-treated Vacutainer tubes. Ficoll-Paque density-gradient centrifugation was used to isolate PBMCs, with at least 7 million per sample. Trizol reagent was used to extract total RNA from PBMCs, with at least 6 micrograms per sample. The percentages of naive CD45RAhigh/CD27high T cells were determined by flow cytometry on a PBMC aliquot from every donor. Library prep was done by 5' RACE. This sample was sequenced with an Illumina HiSeq 2500. A second PCR of roughly 7 to 11 cycles was performed with a sample-barcoded 5' primer and a J-beta primer mix. A template-switch 5' adaptor carrying 12 random nucleotides introduced a unique molecular identifier onto each TCR beta cDNA molecule. Each sample yielded at least 3 million CDR3-containing paired-end reads. First-strand cDNA was synthesized from all RNA with the Mint cDNA synthesis kit, primed by a TRBC-specific oligonucleotide. Following uracil-DNA glycosylase treatment, a first 18-cycle PCR with universal primers M1SS and BC2_uni_R was performed on all cDNA. In the original analysis: For normalization, 1 million high-quality reads, each with a distinct molecular identifier, were randomly selected from each sample. Instead of being binned into consensus sequences, reads that shared molecular identifiers were thrown out. MiTCR, set to a Q25 quality threshold and the strictest error-elimination algorithm, was used for CDR3 identification, clonotype clustering and error correction. A nonparametric unseen species model with Euler transformation was used to estimate lower-bound total TCR beta diversity. In-frame beta chains were kept once TCRdb had trimmed the public reads at Q25 with fastp and called clones with MiXCR. Every entry covers one CDR3 protein and lists the most common genes and DNA from its rows. None of the V and J calls come from the authors' own analysis; TCRdb made them. The sample has fewer than 750,000 distinct CDR3 sequences on record, over 40% of them singletons. The ten most abundant clones make up roughly 13% of the sample.

Overall study results and their limits: A strong correlation was found between observed TCR beta diversity and the percentage of naive T cells measured by flow cytometry. Compared with the aged group, more naive CD4+ T cells, fewer expanded clones and increased TCR diversity were shown by the long-lived group, suggesting age selection. Bulk unsorted PBMC profiling prevented conclusive comparison of naive and antigen-experienced compartments. As age increased, observed TCR beta diversity per million T cells dropped in a roughly linear way, and a significant reduction was already evident by age 40. Because donor CMV infection status was unknown, age-related changes in expanded clonotypes were potentially confounded. Estimates of total diversity based on one million sequenced T cells were regarded as lower bounds and as underestimates.

As to this clonotype: Which antigen it targets is not known. No much larger clone exists at a distance of one base, and base qualities are not known.

Sequenced sample: blood. The V and J segments used are TRBV2 and TRBJ2-3; no D gene call is confident. The origin of this receptor is an elderly woman in good health. The CDR3 reads as follows: CASSEALGSGTQYF. The nucleotide sequence reads as follows: TGTGCCAGCAGTGAAGCGCTGGGTTCCGGCACGCAGTATTTT.